Listed below are T cell receptor beta chains from one sample, sequenced in a study of blood T cell repertoires in COVID-19. Only in-frame clones appear in the TCRdb table, and some are missing; sequencing was by immunoSEQ multiplex PCR. The sample contains 150,000 to 200,000 clones, around 85% of which appear only once. The material sequenced was peripheral blood. The receptors derive from a human donor with acute or convalescent COVID-19. The donor label of this sample is uncertain. Both conserved end residues are part of each CDR3. The order of the fields is V gene, D gene, clone size, J gene, CDR3 DNA, CDR3 protein. The D gene is left open where the match is weak. Clone size is stated in some rows and not others, as once, few, many or a class when expanded.

>TRBV11-2|NA|few|TRBJ2-7
TGTGCCAGCAGCTTATACATTTCCTACGAGCAGTACTTC
CASSLYISYEQYF
>TRBV5-1|NA|NA|TRBJ2-3
TGCGCCAGCAGCTTAGACAGCGCTAGCACAGATACGCAGTATTTT
CASSLDSASTDTQYF
>TRBV4-2|NA|NA|TRBJ1-1
TGTGCCAGCAGCCTATCGACCCGGGTGAACACTGAAGCTTTCTTT
CASSLSTRVNTEAFF
>TRBV29-1|TRBD1|NA|TRBJ1-5
TGCAAGTTATCTTCGGACAGGGGGCGCTTTGGCAATCAGCCCCAGCATTTT
CKLSSDRGRFGNQPQHF
>TRBV2|NA|NA|TRBJ1-3
TGTGCCAGCAGTGAATTCGAGGGGGTATCTGGAAACACCATATATTTT
CASSEFEGVSGNTIYF
>TRBV5-1|NA|NA|TRBJ2-7
TGCGCCAGCAGCGGGCACGACGAGCAGTACTTC
CASSGHDEQYF
>TRBV7-2|NA|few|TRBJ2-1
TGTGCCAGCAGCTTCCCTGGGACTTCAAACAATGAGCAGTTCTTC
CASSFPGTSNNEQFF
>TRBV3-1/TRBV3-2|NA|NA|TRBJ1-3
TGTGCCAGCAGCCAGGGGAGTCACACCATATATTTT
CASSQGSHTIYF
>TRBV9|TRBD1|NA|TRBJ1-6
TGTGCCAGCAGCGTAGCCCAGGACAGGGCGAATTCACCCCTCCACTTT
CASSVAQDRANSPLHF
>TRBV19|NA|NA|TRBJ2-3
TGTGCCAGTAGCGGGGATGGAGATACGCAGTATTTT
CASSGDGDTQYF
>TRBV5-1|TRBD1|once|TRBJ1-2
TGCGCCAGCAGCCCGAGACAGGGGCAGGGCTATGGCTACACCTTC
CASSPRQGQGYGYTF
>TRBV18|NA|NA|TRBJ1-6
TGTGCCAGCTCACCAGAAGCCGGGTATAATTCACCCCTCCACTTT
CASSPEAGYNSPLHF
>TRBV5-1|NA|few|TRBJ2-2
TGCGCCAGCAGCCCCACCCTGCGGACAGCCACGAACACCGGGGAGCTGTTTTTT
CASSPTLRTATNTGELFF
>TRBV13|TRBD2|NA|TRBJ2-3
TGTGCCAGCAGCTTAAGCGCCTCCTCGGGACTAGCCGCAGATACGCAGTATTTT
CASSLSASSGLAADTQYF
>TRBV9|TRBD2|NA|TRBJ2-1
TGTGCCAGCAGCGGTAGCGGGGGGATCGGTGCGTACAATGAGCAGTTCTTC
CASSGSGGIGAYNEQFF
>TRBV4-2|NA|NA|TRBJ2-3
TGTGCCAGCAGCCAAGGTGCTAGAACAGATACGCAGTATTTT
CASSQGARTDTQYF
>TRBV7-2|NA|NA|TRBJ1-2
TGTGCCAGCAGCTTAGGGACAGACTATGGCTACACCTTC
CASSLGTDYGYTF
>TRBV7-2|NA|NA|TRBJ1-6
TGTGCCAGCAGCCACTACAATGGAGGGGTGAATTCACCCCTCCACTTT
CASSHYNGGVNSPLHF
>TRBV7-9|NA|NA|TRBJ1-2
TGTGCCAGCAGCTTAGCGGCAACCTATGGCTACACCTTC
CASSLAATYGYTF
>TRBV7-2|NA|NA|TRBJ2-6
TGTGCCAGCAGCTTAGCGGCTAGCTCTGGGGCCAACGTCCTGACTTTC
CASSLAASSGANVLTF
>TRBV5-1|NA|NA|TRBJ2-2
TGCGCCAGCAGCTTACAGACCACCGGGGAGCTGTTTTTT
CASSLQTTGELFF
>TRBV6-6|NA|once|TRBJ1-1
TGTGCCAGCAGTTACCTCGGGGAAGCTTTCTTT
CASSYLGEAFF
>TRBV5-3|NA|NA|TRBJ1-4
TGTGCCAGAAGCACCGACTCCGGGGGGAATGAAAAACTGTTTTTT
CARSTDSGGNEKLFF
>TRBV28|TRBD2|NA|TRBJ2-7
TGTGCCAGCAGTACTACTAGCGTAGGATCCTACGAGCAGTACTTC
CASSTTSVGSYEQYF
>TRBV9|NA|NA|TRBJ2-7
TGTGCCAGCAGCGTGGGCCCTACCAACGAGCAGTACTTC
CASSVGPTNEQYF
>TRBV28|TRBD2|NA|TRBJ2-7
TGTGCCAGCAGGGGTGCGGGGGGCTCCACCTACGAGCAGTACTTC
CASRGAGGSTYEQYF
>TRBV6-5|TRBD1|NA|TRBJ1-2
TGTGCCAGCTCCCCCATTGACAGGGGGCTCTATGGCTACACCTTC
CASSPIDRGLYGYTF
>TRBV7-2|TRBD2|NA|TRBJ2-7
TGTGCCAGCAGCTTAGGACTAGCGGGGGGACAGAGGGCCTACGAGCAGTACTTC
CASSLGLAGGQRAYEQYF
>TRBV7-2|TRBD2|once|TRBJ2-3
TGTGCCAGCAGCCCCGCATCTAGCGGGGGGACAGATACGCAGTATTTT
CASSPASSGGTDTQYF
>TRBV6-5|NA|NA|TRBJ2-7
TGTGCCAGGGGAATAGCAGGGGACTCCTACGAGCAGTACTTC
CARGIAGDSYEQYF
>TRBV28|NA|NA|TRBJ1-5
TGTGCCAGCCTCACACAGGGCGGCAATCAGCCCCAGCATTTT
CASLTQGGNQPQHF
>TRBV6-2/TRBV6-3|NA|NA|TRBJ2-2
TGTGCCAGCAGTTACGGGGCCGTGGACACCGGGGAGCTGTTTTTT
CASSYGAVDTGELFF
>TRBV5-6|TRBD1|NA|TRBJ1-2
TGTGCCAGCAGTCCCAACAGGGGGCACCGCGACGTTAACTATGGCTACACCTTC
CASSPNRGHRDVNYGYTF
>TRBV7-8|NA|NA|TRBJ2-6
TGTGCCAGCAGCTCCAACAGTAGACCGCATCCCTCTGGGGCCAACGTCCTGACTTTC
CASSSNSRPHPSGANVLTF
>TRBV25-1|TRBD1|NA|TRBJ1-2
TGTGCCAGCCTGGGGACGGGACAGGGGGAACGGGGCTACACCTTC
CASLGTGQGERGYTF
>TRBV20-1|TRBD1|NA|TRBJ1-5
TGCAGTGCTAGTCCGAGGGACAGGGCAGGCGTTTATAGCAATCAGCCCCAGCATTTT
CSASPRDRAGVYSNQPQHF
>TRBV5-1|TRBD1|NA|TRBJ1-1
TGCGCCAGCAGCGTGAGAGGGACAGGGGACACTGAAGCTTTCTTT
CASSVRGTGDTEAFF
>TRBV19|TRBD1|NA|TRBJ1-5
TGTGCCAGTACGACAGGGTGGGGTCAGCCCCAGCATTTT
CASTTGWGQPQHF
>TRBV6-5|NA|NA|TRBJ2-7
TGTGCCAGCTCCGGGATCTACGAGCAGTACTTC
CASSGIYEQYF
>TRBV19|NA|NA|TRBJ1-4
TGTGCCAGTAGTATGAGGCAGCTCAATGAAAAACTGTTTTTT
CASSMRQLNEKLFF
>TRBV24-1|NA|NA|TRBJ2-1
TGTGCCACCAGTGATGCTGGTGCGTCGGGGTTTGAAAATGAGCAGTTCTTC
CATSDAGASGFENEQFF
>TRBV5-4|NA|many|TRBJ1-6
TGTGCCAGCAGCCCCGCCTCCGAGAGCTCCTATAATTCACCCCTCCACTTT
CASSPASESSYNSPLHF
>TRBV7-8|NA|once|TRBJ1-1
TGTGCCAGCAGCTTATTTCGGTCGAACACTGAAGCTTTCTTT
CASSLFRSNTEAFF
>TRBV3-1/TRBV3-2|NA|NA|TRBJ2-7
TGTGCCAGCAGCCAAGGGGATACGAGGGACTTC
CASSQGDTRDF
>TRBV5-6|NA|NA|TRBJ1-5
TGTGCCAGCAGCGGAGCGCGGGGCGGGCAGCCCCAGCATTTT
CASSGARGGQPQHF
>TRBV6-6|TRBD2|once|TRBJ2-7
TGTGCCAGCAGTCACGGACTAGCTGGGTACGAGCAGTACTTC
CASSHGLAGYEQYF
>TRBV7-2|NA|NA|TRBJ2-4
TGTGCCAGCAACCGAGCGGCCTCCGCAGGACAGTACTTC
CASNRAASAGQYF
>TRBV9|NA|NA|TRBJ1-4
TGTGCCAGCAGCGTAGGGAGTGTCCTCAATGAAAAACTGTTTTTT
CASSVGSVLNEKLFF
>TRBV11-2|NA|NA|TRBJ1-6
TGTGCCAGCAGCTTAGGGGGCCATAATTCACCCCTCCACTTT
CASSLGGHNSPLHF
>TRBV10-3|NA|NA|TRBJ2-1
TGTGCCATCAGTGAGTCCGGAGGGAACAATGAGCAGTTCTTC
CAISESGGNNEQFF
>TRBV10-3|TRBD1|NA|TRBJ1-5
TGTGCCATCAGTGGGGGGACAGGGACGGGGCAGCCCCAGCATTTT
CAISGGTGTGQPQHF
>TRBV6-2/TRBV6-3|TRBD2|NA|TRBJ2-7
TGTGCCAGCAGTCTAGCGGGGACGAGGAACGAGCAGTACTTC
CASSLAGTRNEQYF
>TRBV2|NA|NA|TRBJ1-1
TGTGCCAGCAGTGATCCCGGGACATTCAACACTGAAGCTTTCTTT
CASSDPGTFNTEAFF
>TRBV5-1|TRBD1|NA|TRBJ1-6
TGCGCCAGCAGACCTGGACAGGGGGGTGAGACCCTCCACTTT
CASRPGQGGETLHF
>TRBV28|TRBD2|once|TRBJ2-3
TGTGCCAGCGGGACTAGCGCCAAAGATACGCAGTATTTT
CASGTSAKDTQYF